The rows below give T cell receptor beta chains drawn from one sample of a study of vaccination and CD4 T cells after COVID-19. TCRdb recomputed calls from the PCR reads with MiXCR, one row per CDR3 protein. The table has some 26,000 distinct CDR3 sequences, 51% seen once. The material was CD4+ T cells from blood, obtained about 7 months after SARS-CoV-2 vaccination. The receptor source for this set is a human donor who had recovered from COVID-19. Each CDR3 is given with its conserved first and last residue. Each record gives: J gene, D gene, V gene, clone size, CDR3 protein, CDR3 DNA. A D gene is named only where the DNA matches it firmly. Where a row states a size, it is once, few, many or the class of an expanded clone; other rows omit it.

>TRBJ2-1|TRBD2|TRBV19|few
CASSRGTSGGNEQFF
TGTGCCAGTAGTAGGGGGACTAGCGGGGGCAATGAGCAGTTCTTC
>TRBJ2-7|NA|TRBV6-1|NA
CASSRLQGEGYEQYF
TGTGCCAGCAGCCGCCTACAGGGGGAGGGTTACGAGCAGTACTTC
>TRBJ2-7|TRBD1|TRBV28|NA
CASSWTGTSYEQYF
TGTGCCAGCAGTTGGACAGGGACCTCCTACGAGCAGTACTTC
>TRBJ1-1|NA|TRBV19|NA
CASSIAPGNTEAFF
TGTGCCAGTAGTATAGCGCCCGGGAACACTGAAGCTTTCTTT
>TRBJ2-5|TRBD1|TRBV5-5|NA
CASSFPGQGQETQYF
TGTGCCAGCAGCTTCCCGGGACAGGGACAAGAGACCCAGTACTTC
>TRBJ2-5|TRBD1|TRBV11-2|NA
CASRGQKETQYF
TGTGCCAGTAGGGGACAGAAAGAGACCCAGTACTTC
>TRBJ2-7|NA|TRBV6-5|NA
CASSYSIREIGYF
TGTGCCAGCAGTTACTCGATCCGGGAGATCGGGTACTTC
>TRBJ2-5|TRBD2|TRBV20-1|NA
CSASSGGDQETQYF
TGCAGTGCTAGTTCGGGAGGGGACCAAGAGACCCAGTACTTC
>TRBJ1-6|NA|TRBV28|NA
CASTRYNSPLHF
TGTGCCAGCACCAGATATAATTCACCCCTCCACTTT
>TRBJ2-3|NA|TRBV28|once
CASSLGKTGHSTDTQYF
TGTGCCAGCAGTTTGGGCAAGACAGGCCACAGCACAGATACGCAGTATTTT
>TRBJ2-5|TRBD2|TRBV28|NA
CASSSVAGQGQETQYF
TGTGCCAGCAGTAGCGTAGCGGGCCAGGGCCAGGAGACCCAGTACTTC
>TRBJ1-5|NA|TRBV6-1|few
CASSDYRAANQPQHF
TGTGCCAGCAGTGATTACAGGGCGGCAAATCAGCCCCAGCATTTT
>TRBJ2-1|NA|TRBV6-2/TRBV6-3|NA
CASSYSIGEQFF
TGTGCCAGCAGTTACTCGATAGGCGAGCAGTTCTTC
>TRBJ2-7|TRBD1|TRBV7-3|NA
CASSLGTGVAEQYF
TGTGCCAGCAGCTTAGGGACAGGGGTTGCCGAGCAGTACTTC
>TRBJ2-1|TRBD2|TRBV19|NA
CASSIPAGVRNEQFF
TGTGCCAGTAGTATCCCAGCGGGAGTTAGAAATGAGCAGTTCTTC
>TRBJ1-2|NA|TRBV27|NA
CASRTVGNYGYTF
TGTGCCAGCAGGACAGTCGGTAACTATGGCTACACCTTC